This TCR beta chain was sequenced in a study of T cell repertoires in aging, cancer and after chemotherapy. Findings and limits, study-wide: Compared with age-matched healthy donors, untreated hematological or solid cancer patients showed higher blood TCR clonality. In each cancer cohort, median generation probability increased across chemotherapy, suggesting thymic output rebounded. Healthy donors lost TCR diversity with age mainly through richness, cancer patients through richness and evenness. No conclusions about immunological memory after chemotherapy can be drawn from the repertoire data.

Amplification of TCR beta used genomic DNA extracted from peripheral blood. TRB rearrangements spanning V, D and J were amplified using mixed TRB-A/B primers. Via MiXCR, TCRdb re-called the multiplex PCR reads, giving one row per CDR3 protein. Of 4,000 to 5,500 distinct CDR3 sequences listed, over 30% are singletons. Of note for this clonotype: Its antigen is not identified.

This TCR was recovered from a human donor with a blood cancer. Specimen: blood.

The CDR3 here is CASSPRSSYNEQFF. The CDR3 DNA follows: TGTGCCAGCTCACCACGAAGCTCCTACAATGAGCAGTTCTTC. V is TRBV18 and J is TRBJ2-1; D gene unclear. The length of the CDR3 is 14 residues. Trimming left V 1 base short and J 0 bases short, with 4 bases between. Germline V lookup: CDR1 KGHSH, CDR2 LQKENI.